This TCR beta chain was sequenced during a study of identical twins (dated by TCRdb to 2016 to 2017). For context, the study as a whole: To test whether fetal clonotypes persist, the study used deep sequencing on TCR alpha and beta repertoires from monozygotic twins, unrelated adults of various ages, and cord blood. Replicate twin experiments were performed at different times using different library preparation protocols to rule out contamination.

Only healthy Caucasian donors were included. The study also sequenced three unrelated non-twin adults: a male aged 18 to 30, a male aged 50 to 59 and a female aged 50 to 59. Using Miltenyi CD45RO+ enrichment and human naive T-cell isolation kits, memory (CD45RO+) and naive T cells were isolated from PBMC. CDR1 and CDR2 are read off the germline V gene (reference sequence) as MNHEY and SMNVEV. Between the V and J ends, shortened by 8 bases and 10 bases respectively, the junction contains 9 bases. There are 9 amino acids in the CDR3, from cysteine to phenylalanine inclusive. Only CDR3 DNA remains: 27 bases, in frame from the first base. The protocol used for the library was 5' RACE. Sequencing was carried out with an Illumina HiSeq 2000. Template switching added a universal primer binding site, and the final cDNA carried a unique molecular identifier that allowed TCR cDNA molecules to be counted accurately. First-strand cDNA for TCR alpha and beta chains was synthesized from specific primers in the conserved constant-segment region. To control for contamination, every cDNA library was double barcoded, receiving both a SMART-Mk sample barcode and Illumina barcodes. TruSeq adapter sequences, together with Illumina sample barcodes, were added in two successive PCR steps. TCR alpha and beta cDNA libraries were sequenced on the Illumina HiSeq platform with custom primers. Per the source publication's procedure: Raw reads were processed with MiGEC to extract unique molecular identifiers, and MiXCR was used to determine CDR3 positions. Recombination models were inferred per individual with the repgenHMM and IGoR tools using an EM algorithm. Shared clonotypes were analyzed with the tcR package in R, and sharing was normalized by the product of cloneset sizes. To study raw recombination free of thymic and clonal selection effects, out-of-frame nonproductive sequences were analyzed. TCRdb's own reprocessing of the public reads used fastp at Q25 and MiXCR and kept productive beta chains. Records with the same CDR3 protein are collapsed into one entry carrying the most frequent genes and DNA. The V and J calls and clone size are TCRdb's, not the authors'. The sample table records some 330,000 distinct CDR3 sequences; roughly 9% of these occur just once. The ten biggest clones cover approximately 9.3% of the sample.

In the case of this clonotype: This clone's antigen is unknown. There are no base qualities to consult, and no much larger clone falls within one base.

Study-level results and caveats: Invariant T cells such as MAIT and iNKT could partly confound zero-insertion analyses, though diverse VJ usage argued against this for most clonotypes. In beta out-of-frame sequences, excess twin sharing was weaker, because having fewer shared sequences lowered the signal-to-noise ratio. Because the same donors could not be followed over many years, the conclusions relied on cross-sectional statistical analysis. Out-of-frame TCR alpha sharing in monozygotic twins was systematically underestimated by recombination models, whereas sharing between unrelated individuals was in agreement with the recombination models. Fewer insertions were carried by abundant cord blood beta clonotypes; a weaker similar trend was observed in young adult naive repertoires, while no such trend was observed in memory repertoires. Compared with coincidental sharing between unrelated individuals, out-of-frame TCR alpha sequences shared between twins showed an excess of sequences with low generation probability.

The source is a woman aged 45-59 years in good health. Sequencing was performed on naive T cells sorted from blood. Read against the paper, the sample's cell subset or site label means: cells isolated with a human naive T-cell isolation kit. Recombination connected TRBV27 to TRBJ2-7; a confident D gene designation cannot be given. The CDR3 protein: CASRRRQYF. The nucleotide sequence is TGTGCCAGCCGGCGCCGACAGTACTTC.